Below, 12 T cell receptor beta chains from the same sample are listed, as sequenced in a study of radiotherapy plus CTLA-4 blockade in lung cancer. Sequencing was performed with immunoSEQ multiplex PCR; in TCRdb, only in-frame clones are kept and a portion is missing. The sample lists about 77,000 clones, approximately 73% occurring once. The sequencing here drew on peripheral blood, taken from a patient treated with radiotherapy plus ipilimumab. These receptors were taken from a human donor with non-small cell lung cancer whose response to radiotherapy plus ipilimumab could not be evaluated.

The chain links TRBV4-2 to TRBJ2-1; D is undetermined. The germline CDR1 and CDR2 sequences are LGHNA and YNFKEQ. The CDR3 is 12 amino acids. V lost 0 bases to trimming and J lost 8 bases, with 5 bases between them. The CDR3 nucleotides read TGTGCCAGCAGCCAAGATCTTCATGAGCAGTTCTTC. It yields the protein CASSQDLHEQFF.

This chain joins TRBV7-2 and TRBJ2-1; D is possibly TRBD2 (5 bases). Trimming removed 3 bases at V and 9 bases at J, with 12 bases between. The germline V gene has CDR1 SGHTA and CDR2 FQGNSA. The length of the CDR3 is 13 residues. The CDR3 bases are TGTGCCAGCAGCTTTTTCCCACGGGGTGAGCAGTTCTTC. This gives the protein CASSFFPRGEQFF. The full variable domain, in which reference TRBV7-2 and TRBJ2-1 provide the parts outside the CDR3, is GAGVSQSPSNKVTEKGKDVELRCDPISGHTALYWYRQSLGQGLEFLIYFQGNSAPDKSGLPSDRFSAERTGGSVSTLTIQRTQQEDSAVYLCASSFFPRGEQFFGPGTRLTVL.

The V gene is TRBV4-2, the J gene TRBJ2-7; 7 nucleotides line up with TRBD2. V lost 1 base and J lost 6; bases outside the gene matches: 9. Germline CDR1 and CDR2: LGHNA and YNFKEQ. The CDR3 runs 15 residues. The CDR3 is CASSQGGAGAPEQYF. The CDR3 coding sequence is TGTGCCAGCAGCCAAGGAGGGGCGGGAGCACCCGAGCAGTACTTC.

The chain couples TRBV9 to TRBJ2-3, with 8 bases fitting TRBD2. The V segment lost 0 bases and the J segment 3 bases; nucleotides outside the gene matches: 6. The CDR3 covers 16 residues. Per the germline V gene, CDR1 is SGDLS and CDR2 is YYNGEE. The CDR3 loop reads CASSVGSGTITDTQYF. DNA of the CDR3: TGTGCCAGCAGCGTAGGTAGCGGGACGATAACAGATACGCAGTATTTT.

The chain combines TRBV7-3 with TRBJ2-1; 9 nucleotides align to TRBD2. The germline gives CDR1 SGHTA, CDR2 FQGTGA. The V segment lost 1 base and the J segment 9 bases; nucleotides outside the gene matches: 7. This CDR3 spans 15 amino acids. The CDR3 here is CASSLNGASGVEQFF. For the CDR3, the DNA is TGTGCCAGCAGCTTAAATGGGGCTAGCGGGGTTGAGCAGTTCTTC.

This chain connects TRBV10-3 to TRBJ1-6; the D is unclear. CDR1 is ENHRY, CDR2 SYGVKD, per germline. Trimming removed 7 bases from V and 0 bases from J, with 13 bases in between. The CDR3 extends over 16 amino acids. CDR3 nucleotide sequence: TGTGCCATCATTGGCGCGGCGAGCTCCTATAATTCACCCCTCCACTTT. Its protein product is CAIIGAASSYNSPLHF.

This sequence joins TRBV7-9 and TRBJ1-1, with 7 bases identical to TRBD1. The trim removed 5 bases at V and 11 bases at J, leaving 5 bases unmatched. Germline CDR1 and CDR2: SEHNR and FQNEAQ (reference sequence). There are 11 residues in the CDR3. The CDR3 spells CASSHTGEAFF. The CDR3 coding sequence is TGTGCCAGCAGCCACACAGGGGAGGCTTTCTTT.

This chain joins TRBV4-1 and TRBJ2-7, with 10 bases aligning to TRBD1. Looked up from germline, CDR1 is MGHRA and CDR2 is YSYEKL. The trim removed 3 bases at V and 2 bases at J, leaving 7 bases unmatched. The CDR3 length is 16 residues. Written as DNA, the CDR3 is TGCGCCAGCAGCCAGATGGGGACAGGGGAAACCTACGAGCAGTACTTC. It codes for CASSQMGTGETYEQYF.

Here the CDR3 reads CASLQGGDEQYF. CDR3 nucleotides: TGTGCCAGCCTTCAGGGAGGCGACGAGCAGTACTTC. The V gene is TRBV18, the J gene TRBJ2-7, with D tentatively TRBD2 (6 bases). Per the germline V gene, CDR1 is KGHSH and CDR2 is LQKENI. The CDR3 contains 12 residues. Trimming shortened V by 8 bases and J by 5 bases, and 13 bases separated the two germline ends.

The sample holds one count of this clone. The rearrangement uses TRBV7-7 and TRBJ2-5; TRBD2 is a possible D gene (5 bases). Germline values: CDR1 SSHAT, CDR2 FNYEAQ (reference sequence). Trimming stripped 5 bases from V and 7 bases from J, with 14 bases between. This CDR3 contains 13 residues. CDR3 DNA sequence: TGTGCCAGCAGCCCGTCGCGGGTAGGGACCCAGTACTTC. Translated, it gives CASSPSRVGTQYF.

The chain employs TRBV7-2 and TRBJ1-6; 8 nucleotides match TRBD1. The CDR3 is 15 amino acids. Germline trimming cut 1 base from V and 7 bases from J; bases unmatched to any gene: 3. Germline CDR1 and CDR2: SGHTA and FQGNSA. DNA of the CDR3: TGTGCCAGCAGCTTAGGGACAGGGCAAAATTCACCCCTCCACTTT. It yields the protein CASSLGTGQNSPLHF.

The rearrangement joins TRBV9 to TRBJ2-3; the D gene is possibly TRBD2 (6 bases). The CDR3 length is 14 residues. V gave up 0 bases and J gave up 3 bases, with 8 bases separating them. In germline, CDR1 is SGDLS, CDR2 YYNGEE. CDR3 in amino acids: CASSVAGETDTQYF. Written as DNA, the CDR3 is TGTGCCAGCAGCGTAGCGGGGGAGACAGATACGCAGTATTTT.